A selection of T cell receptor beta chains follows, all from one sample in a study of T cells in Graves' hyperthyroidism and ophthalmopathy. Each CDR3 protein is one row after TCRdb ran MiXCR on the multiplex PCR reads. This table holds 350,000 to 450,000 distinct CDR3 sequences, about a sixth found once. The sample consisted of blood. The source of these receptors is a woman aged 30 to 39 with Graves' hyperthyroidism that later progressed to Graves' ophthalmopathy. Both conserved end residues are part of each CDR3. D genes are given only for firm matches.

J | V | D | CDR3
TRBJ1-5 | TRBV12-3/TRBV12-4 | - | CASSTFEDSNQPQHF
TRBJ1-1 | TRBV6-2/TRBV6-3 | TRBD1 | CASSYGDRGNTEAFF
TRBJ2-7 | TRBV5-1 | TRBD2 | CASSPGTSGRISYEQYF
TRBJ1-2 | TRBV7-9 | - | CASSSPDSLKYGYTF
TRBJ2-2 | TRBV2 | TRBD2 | CASSVTSGGLTGELFF
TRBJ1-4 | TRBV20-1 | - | CSARDKTRQANEKLFF
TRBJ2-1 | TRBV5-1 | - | CASSLSLGAGSGEQFF
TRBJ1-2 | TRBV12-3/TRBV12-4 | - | CASSFRTAYGYTF
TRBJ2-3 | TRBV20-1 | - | CSAHLGNTQYF
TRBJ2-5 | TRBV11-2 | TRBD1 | CASSPRDRGRETQYF
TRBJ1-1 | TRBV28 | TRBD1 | CASSLDRGTTEAFF
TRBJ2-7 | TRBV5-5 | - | CASMEPATGYEQYF
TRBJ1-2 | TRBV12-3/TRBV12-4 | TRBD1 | CASSSGQGRSRGYTF
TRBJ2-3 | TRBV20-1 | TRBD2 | CSAPLTSGSSTDTQYF
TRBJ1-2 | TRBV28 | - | CASSSGTGTQSSNYGYTF
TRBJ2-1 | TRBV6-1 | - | CASSYFPRTNDNEQFF
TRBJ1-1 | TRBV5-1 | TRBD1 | CASRPDRVILTDTEAFF
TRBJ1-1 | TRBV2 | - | CASRGAMNTEAFF
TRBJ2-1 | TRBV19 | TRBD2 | CASSISYLAGGPSTYNEQFF
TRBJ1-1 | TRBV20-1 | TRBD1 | CSARDLGGQAFF
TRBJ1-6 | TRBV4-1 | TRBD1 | CASSLQRGATGTGSNSPLHF
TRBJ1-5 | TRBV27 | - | CASSPSEGEFNQPQHF
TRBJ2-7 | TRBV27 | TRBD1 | CASSSTGARVHEQYF
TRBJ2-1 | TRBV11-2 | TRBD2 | CASRGLAGGYEQFF